The source of this TCR beta chain is a study of T cell repertoires in cytomegalovirus infection. Study outcomes and limitations: CMV-specific TCR beta clonotypes restricted by HLA-C dominated the ex vivo response. CMV carriers having the relevant HLA were flagged by cumulative public TCR beta family frequency.

This clonotype was found many times. The antigen remains undetermined. CDR1 and CDR2 from the germline V gene are SEHNR and FQNEAQ (reference sequence). J lost 2 bases, V lost 4 bases, and 12 bases had no gene match. CDR3 length equals 17 residues. Via MiXCR, TCRdb re-called the reads, giving one row per CDR3 protein. Of about 920,000 distinct CDR3 sequences detected, around 30% appear once; the ten largest clones hold over 12%. This chain connects TRBV7-9 to TRBJ2-3, with TRBD2 matching over 7 bases. Sequencing was performed on cultured CD8+ T cells from PBMCs, taken from culture after CMV antigen stimulation. This clonotype originated in a human donor in good health (CMV status not recorded). Some clones in this sample may be carry-over from other donors' samples. CDR3 coding DNA: TGTGCCAGCAGCTCGGTGCTACGAGCGGGGCCCACAGATACGCAGTATTTT. This gives the protein CASSSVLRAGPTDTQYF.